This is a list of T cell receptor beta chains from one sample in a study of cytomegalovirus exposure and HLA in healthy donors. Sequencing used immunoSEQ multiplex PCR; TCRdb keeps in-frame clones, though not all of them. The sample yields about 49,000 clones, around nine tenths seen once. Sequenced sample: PBMCs. These receptors all come from a man younger than 35 in good health and CMV-seronegative. The CDR3 runs from the conserved cysteine through the conserved F or W. The D gene is left open where the match is weak. Where a row states a size, it is once, few, many or the class of an expanded clone; other rows omit it.

TRBV11-3	TRBD2	once	TRBJ2-5	CASSTGTSGAQETQYF	TGTGCCAGCAGCACCGGGACTAGCGGAGCACAAGAGACCCAGTACTTC
TRBV7-2	-	-	TRBJ1-2	CASSSRQVSNYGYTF	TGTGCCAGCAGCTCGAGACAGGTCTCTAACTATGGCTACACCTTC
TRBV9	TRBD2	-	TRBJ2-7	CASSVGSMAGVMEQYF	TGTGCCAGCAGCGTAGGGTCAATGGCGGGAGTAATGGAGCAGTACTTC
TRBV28	-	-	TRBJ2-1	CASSLHGPNEQFF	TGTGCCAGCAGTTTACATGGGCCCAATGAGCAGTTCTTC
TRBV28	TRBD1	-	TRBJ2-2	CASSPGQGLFPNTGELFF	TGTGCCAGCAGCCCGGGACAGGGGTTATTCCCGAACACCGGGGAGCTGTTTTTT
TRBV5-1	TRBD2	-	TRBJ2-3	CASSSGLDADTQYF	TGCGCCAGCAGCTCGGGACTAGACGCAGATACGCAGTATTTT
TRBV7-6	TRBD1	-	TRBJ1-3	CASSLASATGPGNTIYF	TGTGCCAGCAGCTTAGCGTCCGCGACAGGGCCAGGAAACACCATATATTTT
TRBV2	-	-	TRBJ2-7	CASSEYYEQYF	TGTGCCAGCAGTGAATACTACGAGCAGTACTTC
TRBV6-5	TRBD1	-	TRBJ2-3	CASRHRGLADTQYF	TGTGCCAGCAGGCACAGGGGGCTGGCAGATACGCAGTATTTT
TRBV11-2	-	-	TRBJ1-3	CASSSITSGNTIYF	TGTGCCAGCAGCTCAATTACGAGCGGAAACACCATATATTTT
TRBV7-2	TRBD2	once	TRBJ2-1	CASSTLAVSYNEQFF	TGTGCCAGCAGTACACTAGCGGTATCCTACAATGAGCAGTTCTTC
TRBV6-1	-	-	TRBJ2-6	CASSEEQAGANVLTF	TGTGCCAGCAGTGAAGAACAGGCCGGGGCCAACGTCCTGACTTTC
TRBV5-4	TRBD1	few	TRBJ2-7	CASSLSVGTGLPYEQYF	TGTGCCAGCAGCTTGTCTGTTGGGACAGGGCTACCCTACGAGCAGTACTTC
TRBV7-9	TRBD1	-	TRBJ2-3	CASRPKQGPPTDTQYF	TGTGCCAGCAGGCCCAAACAGGGGCCGCCCACAGATACGCAGTATTTT
TRBV5-6	-	-	TRBJ1-2	CASSPDTGGYTF	TGTGCCAGCAGCCCGGACACAGGTGGCTACACCTTC
TRBV29-1	-	-	TRBJ2-7	CSVDSGIGYEQYF	TGCAGCGTTGATTCGGGGATAGGCTACGAGCAGTACTTC
TRBV4-1	TRBD1	-	TRBJ1-3	CASSLTGTDGNTIYF	TGCGCCAGCAGCCTGACCGGGACAGATGGAAACACCATATATTTT
TRBV5-1	-	-	TRBJ1-3	CASSLQGPAGNTIYF	TGCGCCAGCAGCTTGCAGGGCCCGGCAGGAAACACCATATATTTT
TRBV28	TRBD1	once	TRBJ2-7	CASSLRTGGIDEQYF	TGTGCCAGCAGTTTAAGGACAGGGGGCATCGACGAGCAGTACTTC
TRBV18	-	-	TRBJ2-1	CASSPSLQRGSYNEQFF	TGTGCCAGCTCACCCAGCCTCCAAAGGGGTTCCTACAATGAGCAGTTCTTC
TRBV25-1	TRBD1	-	TRBJ2-2	CASINTGGPGELFF	TGTGCCAGCATTAATACAGGGGGCCCCGGGGAGCTGTTTTTT
TRBV7-2	-	-	TRBJ2-5	CASSLAGFETQYF	TGTGCCAGCAGCTTAGCGGGCTTTGAGACCCAGTACTTC
TRBV2	TRBD1	-	TRBJ1-2	CASTDRDRRRDYGYTF	TGTGCCAGTACCGACCGGGACAGGAGGAGGGACTATGGCTACACCTTC
TRBV11-2	TRBD1	-	TRBJ2-7	CASSPRGQGAYEQYF	TGTGCCAGCAGCCCTAGGGGACAGGGGGCCTACGAGCAGTACTTC
TRBV6-5	TRBD2	-	TRBJ2-3	CASSYSEREGVDTQYF	TGTGCCAGCAGTTACTCGGAGCGGGAGGGGGTGGATACGCAGTATTTT
TRBV11-3	-	-	TRBJ1-4	CASSLDLTDNEKLFF	TGTGCCAGCAGCTTAGATCTTACAGATAATGAAAAACTGTTTTTT
TRBV19	-	-	TRBJ1-2	CASSIATSVRNYGYTF	TGTGCCAGTAGTATAGCTACCAGCGTCCGGAACTATGGCTACACCTTC
TRBV5-4	-	-	TRBJ2-1	CASVGGHNEQFF	TGTGCCAGCGTAGGAGGACACAATGAGCAGTTCTTC
TRBV7-8	-	-	TRBJ2-3	CASSTRTSAGIGADTQYF	TGTGCCAGCAGCACCCGTACATCGGCAGGGATTGGAGCAGATACGCAGTATTTT
TRBV2	TRBD2	-	TRBJ2-7	CASSEALAGSGEQYF	TGTGCCAGCAGTGAAGCGCTAGCGGGATCGGGGGAGCAGTACTTC
TRBV18	-	-	TRBJ1-5	CASSLTGSSLNQPQHF	TGTGCCAGCTCACTTACCGGGTCTTCCCTTAATCAGCCCCAGCATTTT
TRBV19	-	-	TRBJ1-5	CASSNTGYSNQPQHF	TGTGCCAGTAGTAACACAGGCTATAGCAATCAGCCCCAGCATTTT
TRBV2	TRBD1	-	TRBJ1-1	CASSESGQGVVNTEAFF	TGTGCCAGCAGTGAAAGCGGTCAGGGGGTGGTGAACACTGAAGCTTTCTTT